A selection of T cell receptor beta chains follows, all from one sample in a study of T cell repertoires in cytomegalovirus infection. Each CDR3 protein is one row after TCRdb ran MiXCR on the reads. The repertoire includes about 180,000 distinct CDR3 sequences, 13% to 15% of them detected once, and 27% sits in the top ten. Source material: PBMCs. The receptors stem from a human donor in good health (CMV status not recorded). Some clones in this sample may be carry-over from other donors' samples. CDR3s include the opening cysteine and the closing phenylalanine or tryptophan.

length: 14
V: TRBV7-6
CDR3: CASSSSRAKFEQFF

length: 13
V: TRBV3-1
CDR3: CASSQVGNQPQHF

length: 12
V: TRBV27
CDR3: CASSRQGGEQCF

length: 10
V: TRBV12-5
CDR3: CASEGTEAFF

length: 17
V: TRBV7-9
CDR3: CASSSDLGQARGNTIYF

length: 12
V: TRBV20-1
CDR3: CSSSGIHNEQFF

length: 15
V: TRBV28
CDR3: CASSPNRGSNTEAFF

length: 14
V: TRBV18
CDR3: CASSQDRGYNEQFF

length: 11
V: TRBV20-1
CDR3: CSARSMSRYTF

length: 14
V: TRBV20-1
CDR3: CSARMGLATGELFF

length: 15
V: TRBV28
CDR3: CASNHRAGGYNEQFF

length: 13
V: TRBV27
CDR3: CASSLSKGLEQYF

length: 16
V: TRBV5-1
CDR3: CASSFSDRVTDQPQHF

length: 16
V: TRBV7-2
CDR3: CASSSGQTSNTGELFF

length: 16
V: TRBV25-1
CDR3: CASSESGTSGAYEQYF

length: 14
V: TRBV29-1
CDR3: CSVEEGGRAHEQYF

length: 15
V: TRBV25-1
CDR3: CASSESPGAYTEAFF

length: 14
V: TRBV28
CDR3: CASSFFMAPYEQYF

length: 13
V: TRBV29-1
CDR3: CSALWGSGNTIYF

length: 16
V: TRBV7-8
CDR3: CASSLATGKGPYEQYF

length: 12
V: TRBV7-6
CDR3: CASRGTNYGYTF

length: 13
V: TRBV7-9
CDR3: CASLDTISYEQYF

length: 18
V: TRBV10-3
CDR3: CAISEFGPQAVSSTEAFF

length: 14
V: TRBV7-3
CDR3: CASSLMGAKTEAFF

length: 13
V: TRBV10-3
CDR3: CAINTGVTDTQYF

length: 15
V: TRBV18
CDR3: CASSPYRPETGELFF

length: 13
V: TRBV7-6
CDR3: CASTRQEGTEAFF

length: 16
V: TRBV6-1
CDR3: CASRGASGRGTGELFF

length: 15
V: TRBV6-5
CDR3: CASSRPGGGPYGYTF

length: 19
V: TRBV7-9
CDR3: CASVPWYPERGDSYNEQFF

length: 14
V: TRBV28
CDR3: CASSLDRVNTEAFF

length: 13
V: TRBV27
CDR3: CASSPQNYQPQHF

length: 15
V: TRBV7-2
CDR3: CASRSPFRWNTEAFF

length: 14
V: TRBV6-2/TRBV6-3
CDR3: CASSYDSGNTEAFF

length: 9
V: TRBV2
CDR3: CASGGEQFF

length: 15
V: TRBV28
CDR3: CASSTSGQGTYGYTF

length: 13
V: TRBV29-1
CDR3: CSVESYIYNEQFF

length: 14
V: TRBV7-3
CDR3: CASSPRTAQETQYF

length: 13
V: TRBV2
CDR3: CASSEKGKDTQYF

length: 15
V: TRBV28
CDR3: CASSLPPGVGTEAFF

length: 17
V: TRBV28
CDR3: CASSYPPFAGLNNEQYF

length: 16
V: TRBV7-9
CDR3: CASSLAPTGTGEKLFF